The clone carrying this T cell receptor beta chain was observed once. What it binds is not known. The sample belongs to a study of OX40 agonist ivuxolimab in advanced cancers. Study in general: With ivuxolimab, an agonistic anti-OX40 (CD134) antibody, patients were treated. Ivuxolimab doses were 0.01, 0.1, 0.3, 1.5, 3 or 10 mg/kg every 2 weeks. Study results and caveats: Doses of 0.1 to 3.0 mg/kg were accompanied by clonal expansion of CD4+ and CD8+ blood T cells by week 6.

Repertoires were generated with immunoSEQ multiplex PCR, while TCRdb's copy carries only in-frame clones and drops some. In the table there are roughly 52,000 clones, roughly 81% of which are singletons. Germline V CDR1 and CDR2: SGHDT, YYEEEE. This CDR3 has 13 amino acids. V lost 2 bases and J lost 8, with 10 bases in between. V is TRBV5-6 and J is TRBJ1-4, with D uncertain. This clonotype was sampled from an adult with an advanced solid tumor such as melanoma, head and neck, liver or kidney cancer. The material was CD4+ or CD8+ T cells sorted from blood, obtained in a trial of the OX40 agonist ivuxolimab. CDR3 nucleotide sequence: TGTGCCAGCAGCTTACAACTACAGGAAAAACTGTTTTTT. It specifies CASSLQLQEKLFF.